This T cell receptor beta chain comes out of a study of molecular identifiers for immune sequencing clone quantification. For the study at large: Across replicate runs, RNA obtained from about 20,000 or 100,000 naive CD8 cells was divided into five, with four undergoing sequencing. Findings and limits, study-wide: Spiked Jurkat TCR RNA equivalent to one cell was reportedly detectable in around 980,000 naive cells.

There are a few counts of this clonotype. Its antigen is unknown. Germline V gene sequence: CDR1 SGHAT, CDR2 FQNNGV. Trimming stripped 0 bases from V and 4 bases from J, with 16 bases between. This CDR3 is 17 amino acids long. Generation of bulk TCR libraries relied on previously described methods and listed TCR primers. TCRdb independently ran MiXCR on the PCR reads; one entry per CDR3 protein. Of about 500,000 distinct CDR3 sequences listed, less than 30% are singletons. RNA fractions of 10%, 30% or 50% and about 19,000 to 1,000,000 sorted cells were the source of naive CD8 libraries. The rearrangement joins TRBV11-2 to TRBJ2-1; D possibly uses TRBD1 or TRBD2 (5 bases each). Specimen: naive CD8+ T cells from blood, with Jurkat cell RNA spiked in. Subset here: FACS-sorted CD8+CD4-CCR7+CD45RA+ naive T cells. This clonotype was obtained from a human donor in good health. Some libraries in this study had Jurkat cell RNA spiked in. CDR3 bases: TGTGCCAGCAGCTTAGATTCTAGCCCCTGGGGGTACAATGAGCAGTTCTTC. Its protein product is CASSLDSSPWGYNEQFF.